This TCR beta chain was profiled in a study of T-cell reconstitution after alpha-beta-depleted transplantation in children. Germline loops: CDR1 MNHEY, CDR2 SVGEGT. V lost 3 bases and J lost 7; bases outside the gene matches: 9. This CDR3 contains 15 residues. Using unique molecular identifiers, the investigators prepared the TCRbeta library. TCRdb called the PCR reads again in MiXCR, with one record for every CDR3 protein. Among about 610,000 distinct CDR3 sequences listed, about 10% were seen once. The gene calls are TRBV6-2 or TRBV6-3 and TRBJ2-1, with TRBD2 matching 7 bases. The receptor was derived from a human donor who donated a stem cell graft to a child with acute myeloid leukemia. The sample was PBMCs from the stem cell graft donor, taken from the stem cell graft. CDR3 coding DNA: TGTGCCAGCAGTTATGGCGGGAGTGGGTGGAATGAGCAGTTCTTC. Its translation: CASSYGGSGWNEQFF.